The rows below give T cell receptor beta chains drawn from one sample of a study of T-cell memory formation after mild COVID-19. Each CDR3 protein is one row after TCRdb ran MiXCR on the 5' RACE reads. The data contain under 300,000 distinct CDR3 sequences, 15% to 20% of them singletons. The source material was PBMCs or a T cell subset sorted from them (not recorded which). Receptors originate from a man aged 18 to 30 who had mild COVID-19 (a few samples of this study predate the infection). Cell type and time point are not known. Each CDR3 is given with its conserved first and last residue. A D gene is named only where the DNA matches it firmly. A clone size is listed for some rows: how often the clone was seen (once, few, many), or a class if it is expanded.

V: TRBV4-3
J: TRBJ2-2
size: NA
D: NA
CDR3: CASSQERRVNTGELFF
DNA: TGCGCCAGCAGCCAAGAGAGAAGGGTTAACACCGGGGAGCTGTTTTTT

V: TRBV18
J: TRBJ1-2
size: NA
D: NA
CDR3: CASSRPEQDGYTF
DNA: TGTGCCAGCTCACGGCCGGAACAGGATGGCTACACCTTC

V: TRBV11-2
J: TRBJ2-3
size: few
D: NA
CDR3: CASSLGPQATDTQYF
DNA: TGTGCCAGCAGCTTAGGTCCGCAGGCCACAGATACGCAGTATTTT

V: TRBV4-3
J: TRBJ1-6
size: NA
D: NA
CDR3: CASSLGVNSPLHF
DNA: TGCGCCAGCAGCCTTGGGGTTAATTCACCCCTCCACTTT

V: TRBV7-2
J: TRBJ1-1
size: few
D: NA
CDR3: CASSGYLLQGAFF
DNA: TGTGCCAGCAGCGGCTACCTTCTCCAGGGAGCTTTCTTT

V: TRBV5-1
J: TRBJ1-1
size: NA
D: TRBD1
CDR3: CASTTTGAGTEAFF
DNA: TGCGCCAGCACCACGACAGGGGCGGGGACTGAAGCTTTCTTT

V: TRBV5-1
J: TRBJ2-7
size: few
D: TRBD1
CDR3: CASRGQVGYEQYF
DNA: TGCGCCAGCAGAGGACAGGTGGGATACGAGCAGTACTTC

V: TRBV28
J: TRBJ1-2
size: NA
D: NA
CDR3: CASRGDSLYGYTF
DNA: TGTGCCAGCAGGGGTGACAGTCTCTATGGCTACACCTTC

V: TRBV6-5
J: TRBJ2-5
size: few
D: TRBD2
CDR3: CASSALGRGGQETQYF
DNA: TGTGCCAGCAGTGCCCTAGGACGGGGGGGCCAAGAGACCCAGTACTTC

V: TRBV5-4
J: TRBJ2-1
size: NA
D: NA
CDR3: CASSYRRLGVGFNEQFF
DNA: TGTGCCAGCAGCTACCGGAGGCTAGGGGTAGGTTTTAATGAGCAGTTCTTC

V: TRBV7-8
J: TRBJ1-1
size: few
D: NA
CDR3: CASSLVPRGGTEAFF
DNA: TGTGCCAGCAGCTTAGTTCCCAGGGGAGGCACTGAAGCTTTCTTT

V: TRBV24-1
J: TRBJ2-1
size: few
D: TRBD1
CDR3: CATSDPGTGGYNEQFF
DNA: TGTGCCACCAGTGATCCCGGGACAGGGGGTTACAATGAGCAGTTCTTC